The clone carrying this T cell receptor (beta chain) was seen more than once but under ten times. These data are taken from a study of CD8 T cells in ankylosing spondylitis. TCRdb re-called the 5' RACE reads through MiXCR, storing one row per CDR3 protein. The sample lists about 240,000 distinct CDR3 sequences; 9.5% to 12% were seen once. Germline V gene lookup returns CDR1 SQVTM and CDR2 ANQGSEA. Trimming shortened V by 4 bases and J by 7 bases, and 5 bases separated the two germline ends. The CDR3 has 10 amino acids. What was sequenced was blood, either unsorted or a sorted T cell fraction (not recorded which). The TCR originated in a male donor with ankylosing spondylitis or in good health (not recorded which). The chain recombines TRBV29-1 with TRBJ2-1; D is unresolved. CDR3 sequence (DNA): TGCAGCGTTGGGGCAAATGAGCAGTTCTTC. Translating it yields CSVGANEQFF.